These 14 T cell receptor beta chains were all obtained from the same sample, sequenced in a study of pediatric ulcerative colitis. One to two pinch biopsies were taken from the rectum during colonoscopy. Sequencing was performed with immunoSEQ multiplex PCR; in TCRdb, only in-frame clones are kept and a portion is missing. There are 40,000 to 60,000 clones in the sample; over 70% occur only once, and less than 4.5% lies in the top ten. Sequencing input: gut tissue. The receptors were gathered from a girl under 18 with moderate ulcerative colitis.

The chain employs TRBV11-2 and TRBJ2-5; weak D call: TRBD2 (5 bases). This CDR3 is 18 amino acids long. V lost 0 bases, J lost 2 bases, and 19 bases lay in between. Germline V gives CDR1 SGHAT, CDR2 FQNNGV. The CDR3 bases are TGTGCCAGCAGCTTAGAGCCCGGGCGTCCATGGAGGCAAGAGACCCAGTACTTC. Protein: CASSLEPGRPWRQETQYF.

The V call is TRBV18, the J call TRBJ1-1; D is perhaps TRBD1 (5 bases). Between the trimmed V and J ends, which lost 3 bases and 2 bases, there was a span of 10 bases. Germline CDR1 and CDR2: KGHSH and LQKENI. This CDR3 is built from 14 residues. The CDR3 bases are TGTGCCAGCTCACCCCAGACAGCTAACACTGAAGCTTTCTTT. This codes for CASSPQTANTEAFF.

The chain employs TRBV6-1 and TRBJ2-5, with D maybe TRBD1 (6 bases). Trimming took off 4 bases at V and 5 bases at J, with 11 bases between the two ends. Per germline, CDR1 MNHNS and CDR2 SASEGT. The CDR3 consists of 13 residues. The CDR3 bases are TGTGCCAGCAGTGCGACAGGTTGGGAGACCCAGTACTTC. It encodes CASSATGWETQYF.

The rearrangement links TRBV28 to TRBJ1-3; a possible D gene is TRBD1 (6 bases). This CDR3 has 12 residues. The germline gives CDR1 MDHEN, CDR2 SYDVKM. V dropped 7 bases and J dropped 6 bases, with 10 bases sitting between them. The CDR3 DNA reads TGTGCCAGCACTGGACAGTTAAACACCATATATTTT. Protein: CASTGQLNTIYF.

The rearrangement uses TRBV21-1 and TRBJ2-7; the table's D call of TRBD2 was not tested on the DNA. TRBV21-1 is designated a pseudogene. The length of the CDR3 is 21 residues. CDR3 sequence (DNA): TGTGCCAGCAGCAATAGGACCAAAGGAGGGTATGGTCCTTCATGGTTTGGCGAGCAGTACTTC. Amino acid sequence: CASSNRTKGGYGPSWFGEQYF.

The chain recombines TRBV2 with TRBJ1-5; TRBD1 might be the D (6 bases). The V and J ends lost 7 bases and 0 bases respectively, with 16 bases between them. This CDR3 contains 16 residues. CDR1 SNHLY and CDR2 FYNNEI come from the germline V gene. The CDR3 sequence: CASMKRQDHSNQPQHF. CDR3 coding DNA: TGTGCCAGCATGAAAAGACAGGACCATAGCAATCAGCCCCAGCATTTT.

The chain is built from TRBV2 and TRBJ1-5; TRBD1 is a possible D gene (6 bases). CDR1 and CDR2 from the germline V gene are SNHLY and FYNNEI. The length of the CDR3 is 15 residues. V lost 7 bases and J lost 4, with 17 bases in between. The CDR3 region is CASTREGGPNQPQHF. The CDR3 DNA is TGTGCCAGCACCCGGGAGGGGGGCCCTAATCAGCCCCAGCATTTT.

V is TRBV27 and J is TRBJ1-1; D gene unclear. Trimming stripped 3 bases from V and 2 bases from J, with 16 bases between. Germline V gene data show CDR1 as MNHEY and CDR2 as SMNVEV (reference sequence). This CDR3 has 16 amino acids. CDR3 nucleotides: TGTGCCAGCAGTTTGTGGCAGCCACTAACTAACACTGAAGCTTTCTTT. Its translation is CASSLWQPLTNTEAFF.

CDR3: CASSLGNGEQFF. The DNA for the CDR3 is TGTGCCAGCAGTTTAGGAAACGGTGAGCAGTTCTTC. The J gene is TRBJ2-1, the V gene TRBV28; D gene uncertain. Per the germline V gene, CDR1 is MDHEN and CDR2 is SYDVKM. Between the trimmed V and J ends, which lost 2 bases and 9 bases, there was a span of 8 bases. The CDR3 sequence is 12 residues long.

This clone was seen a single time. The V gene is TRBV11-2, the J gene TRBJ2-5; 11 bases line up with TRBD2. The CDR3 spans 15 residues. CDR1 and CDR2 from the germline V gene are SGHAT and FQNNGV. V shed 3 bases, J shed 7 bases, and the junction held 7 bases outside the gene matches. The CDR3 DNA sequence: TGTGCCAGCAGCTTCCCTAGCGGGGGGAGAGGGACCCAGTACTTC. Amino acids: CASSFPSGGRGTQYF.

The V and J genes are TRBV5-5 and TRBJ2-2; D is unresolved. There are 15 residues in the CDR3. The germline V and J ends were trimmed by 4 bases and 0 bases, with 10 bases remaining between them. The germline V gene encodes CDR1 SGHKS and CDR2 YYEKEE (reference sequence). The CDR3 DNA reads TGTGCCAGCAGCCAAGATACGACGAACACCGGGGAGCTGTTTTTT. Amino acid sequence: CASSQDTTNTGELFF.

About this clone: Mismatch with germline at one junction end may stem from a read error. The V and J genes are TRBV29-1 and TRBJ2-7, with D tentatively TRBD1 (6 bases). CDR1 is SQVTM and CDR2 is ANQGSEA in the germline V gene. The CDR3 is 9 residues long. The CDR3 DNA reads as TGCAGCGTTGGGACAGCACTAAGATTC. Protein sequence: CSVGTALRF.

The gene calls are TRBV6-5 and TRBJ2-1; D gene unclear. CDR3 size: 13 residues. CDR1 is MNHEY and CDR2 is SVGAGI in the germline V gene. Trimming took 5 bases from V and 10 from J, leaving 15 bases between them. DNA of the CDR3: TGTGCCAGCAGTAAACCGGGCTCCTGGGAGCAGTTCTTC. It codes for CASSKPGSWEQFF.

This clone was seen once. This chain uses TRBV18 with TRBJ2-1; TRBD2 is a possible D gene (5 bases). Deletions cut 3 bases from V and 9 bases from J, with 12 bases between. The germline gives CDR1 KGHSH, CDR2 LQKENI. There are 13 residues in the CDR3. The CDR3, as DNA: TGTGCCAGCTCACCCCCTAGCTTTGGTGAGCAGTTCTTC. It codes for CASSPPSFGEQFF.